These 26 T cell receptor beta chains originate from one sample sequenced in a study of PD-1 blockade in classical Hodgkin lymphoma. This table comes from immunoSEQ multiplex PCR, and its TCRdb copy is limited to in-frame clones, with some not included. The table includes about 50,000 clones, almost 90% detected once. Time point in this sample: cycle 4 day 1 (C4D1), after 5 to 7 weeks of nivolumab. Each patient's relapse followed autologous stem cell transplantation, and brentuximab vedotin exposure varied. The sample consisted of peripheral blood mononuclear cells (PBMCs), taken before the fourth cycle of nivolumab. The origin of the receptors is a human donor with classical Hodgkin lymphoma.

This chain links TRBV5-6 with TRBJ2-1; 7 bases are shared with TRBD2. Germline CDR1 SGHDT, CDR2 YYEEEE. V trimming: 3 bases; J trimming: 4 bases; junction bases outside the gene matches: 4. The CDR3 sequence is 14 residues long. CDR3: CASSSRLAYNEQFF. The CDR3 nucleotides are TGTGCCAGCAGCTCTCGACTAGCTTACAATGAGCAGTTCTTC. Supplemented by reference TRBV5-6 and TRBJ2-1, the full variable domain reads DAGVTQSPTHLIKTRGQQVTLRCSPKSGHDTVSWYQQALGQGPQFIFQYYEEEERQRGNFPDRFSGHQFPNYSSELNVNALLLGDSALYLCASSSRLAYNEQFFGPGTRLTVL.

The chain links TRBV6-5 to TRBJ2-1; D call uncertain. Trimming stripped 0 bases from V and 4 bases from J, with 10 bases between. CDR1 is MNHEY and CDR2 is SVGAGI in the germline V gene. The CDR3 length is 15 residues. CDR3 region: CASSYSQSSYNEQFF. The CDR3 nucleotides read TGTGCCAGCAGTTACTCCCAGTCAAGTTACAATGAGCAGTTCTTC.

The chain links TRBV2 to TRBJ2-1; TRBD2 matches 9 bases. J was trimmed by 2 bases and V by 6 bases; bases with no gene match: 5. The CDR3 loop spans 15 amino acids. Germline V CDR1 and CDR2: SNHLY, FYNNEI. In DNA form, the CDR3 reads TGTGCCAGCAGCCGACTAGCGGAAGCCTACAATGAGCAGTTCTTC. Residues: CASSRLAEAYNEQFF.

The genes are TRBV19 and TRBJ2-5, with a tentative D call TRBD2 (5 bases). V was trimmed by 8 bases and J by 1 base, leaving 14 bases between them. Germline CDR1 is LNHDA and CDR2 is SQIVND (reference sequence). The CDR3 is 14 residues long. The CDR3 here is CASSRADFQETQYF. Written as DNA, the CDR3 is TGTGCCAGTTCAAGAGCGGACTTCCAAGAGACCCAGTACTTC.

The chain is built from TRBV4-1 and TRBJ2-5, with 9 bases aligning to TRBD1. The end of the DNA is better explained by TRBJ2-7, so the J call may be wrong. The germline V gene encodes CDR1 MGHRA and CDR2 YSYEKL. CDR3 length: 14 residues. CDR3 sequence (DNA): TGCGCCAGCAGCCAAGGAGACAGGGGGATCGAGCAGTACTTC. Translation: CASSQGDRGIEQYF.

The chain links TRBV7-6 to TRBJ2-3; TRBD1 might be the D (6 bases). Germline V gene lookup returns CDR1 SGHVS and CDR2 FNYEAQ. V gave up 2 bases and J gave up 3 bases, with 21 bases separating them. This CDR3 is 18 amino acids long. The CDR3, as DNA: TGTGCCAGCAGCTTACAACGAGGGTTTGGACAGACTACAGATACGCAGTATTTT. Residues: CASSLQRGFGQTTDTQYF.

This clone was observed a single time. The chain joins TRBV10-3 to TRBJ1-2; TRBD1 aligns across 7 bases. CDR1 is ENHRY and CDR2 is SYGVKD in the germline V gene. The CDR3 is 14 residues long. V shed 3 bases and J 5 bases; nucleotides not matched to a gene: 6. The CDR3 nucleotides are TGTGCCATCAGTGATTTTCAGGGGGAGTATGGCTACACCTTC. Encoded protein: CAISDFQGEYGYTF.

The chain has TRBV9 and TRBJ2-1; the D gene is possibly TRBD1 (6 bases). The germline gives CDR1 SGDLS, CDR2 YYNGEE. CDR3 length: 15 amino acids. Trimming cost V 5 bases and J 2 bases, with 14 bases left between them. CDR3 DNA: TGTGCCAGCAGACCGGACAGCAGTACCTACAATGAGCAGTTCTTC. Encoded protein: CASRPDSSTYNEQFF.

This chain joins TRBV10-1 and TRBJ2-5; D tentatively fits TRBD1 or TRBD2 (5 bases each). V dropped 3 bases and J dropped 4 bases, with 9 bases sitting between them. The germline gives CDR1 WNHNN, CDR2 SYGVQD (reference sequence). The CDR3 extends over 13 amino acids. CDR3 region: CASSEEGSETQYF. CDR3 in DNA: TGCGCCAGCAGTGAAGAGGGGTCAGAGACCCAGTACTTC.

The chain has TRBV5-1 and TRBJ1-1, with TRBD1 matching 9 bases. V trimming: 2 bases; J trimming: 4 bases; junction bases outside the gene matches: 0. Germline assignment: CDR1 SGHRS and CDR2 YFSETQ. The length of the CDR3 is 13 residues. Written as DNA, the CDR3 is TGCGCCAGCAGCTTACAGGGGGCCACTGAAGCTTTCTTT. This gives the protein CASSLQGATEAFF.

The rearrangement uses TRBV18 and TRBJ2-5, with TRBD1 matching over 7 bases. V dropped 4 bases and J dropped 5; count of bases not matched to a gene: 7. CDR1 and CDR2 from the germline V gene are KGHSH and LQKENI. There are 14 residues in the CDR3. CDR3 nucleotide sequence: TGTGCCAGCTCACGTACAGGGGTCCTTGAGACCCAGTACTTC. Translating gives CASSRTGVLETQYF. The entire variable domain, with the rest obtained from reference TRBV18 and TRBJ2-5, is as follows: NAGVMQNPRHLVRRRGQEARLRCSPMKGHSHVYWYRQLPEEGLKFMVYLQKENIIDESGMPKERFSAEFPKEGPSILRIQQVVRGDSAAYFCASSRTGVLETQYFGPGTRLLVL.

The chain couples TRBV28 to TRBJ2-1; D not resolved. V was shortened by 10 bases and J by 4 bases, with 11 bases between the two germline ends. The CDR3 has 12 residues. Germline CDR1 MDHEN, CDR2 SYDVKM. CDR3 sequence (DNA): TGTGCCACATATCTAGATTACAATGAGCAGTTCTTC. This translates into CATYLDYNEQFF.

CDR3 in DNA: TGTGCCAGCAGTGAAGCGTTAGGACAGGGCGGGTACGAGCAGTACTTC. Encoded protein: CASSEALGQGGYEQYF. The gene calls are TRBV6-1 and TRBJ2-7; TRBD1 aligns across 8 bases. Unmatched junction bases numbered 8, after V lost 0 bases and J lost 4 bases. This CDR3 spans 16 amino acids. The V gene's germline CDR1 is MNHNS and CDR2 SASEGT.

The chain couples TRBV19 to TRBJ2-2, with 10 bases lining up with TRBD2. Germline V gives CDR1 LNHDA, CDR2 SQIVND (reference sequence). The CDR3 has 13 amino acids. V lost 5 bases and J lost 16; bases outside the gene matches: 10. The CDR3 loop is CASSSGPSGSRFF. The CDR3 DNA sequence: TGTGCCAGTAGTTCTGGCCCTAGCGGGAGCCGGTTTTTT. Full variable domain (outside the CDR3, taken from reference TRBV19 and TRBJ2-2): DGGITQSPKYLFRKEGQNVTLSCEQNLNHDAMYWYRQDPGQGLRLIYYSQIVNDFQKGDIAEGYSVSREKKESFPLTVTSAQKNPTAFYLCASSSGPSGSRFFGEGSRLTVL.

This chain uses TRBV2 with TRBJ1-2; D gene uncertain. V lost 1 base, J lost 4 bases, and 25 bases lay in between. The V gene's germline CDR1 is SNHLY and CDR2 FYNNEI. This CDR3 region has 19 residues. CDR3 protein: CASSEGTPVMGMGFYGYTF. The CDR3 DNA reads TGTGCCAGCAGTGAAGGAACCCCAGTAATGGGGATGGGGTTCTATGGCTACACCTTC.

This chain connects TRBV19 to TRBJ2-1; 14 nucleotides align to TRBD2. Trimming at V came to 9 bases and at J to 6 bases, leaving 4 bases not matched to a gene. Germline CDR1 is LNHDA and CDR2 is SQIVND (reference sequence). The CDR3 is 14 amino acids. This CDR3 reads CARTGLAGVNEQFF. CDR3 coding DNA: TGTGCCAGAACGGGACTAGCGGGGGTCAATGAGCAGTTCTTC.

The CDR3 loop reads CATSRGGRGRSYEQYF. The CDR3 DNA reads as TGTGCCACCAGCAGAGGAGGAAGGGGAAGGTCCTACGAGCAGTACTTC. The chain carries TRBV15 and TRBJ2-7; D perhaps matches TRBD1 (5 bases). The V end lost 1 base, the J end lost 1 base, and 14 bases lay between the germline ends. Germline CDR1 reads LNHNV; CDR2 reads YYDKDF (reference sequence). CDR3 length equals 16 residues.

The chain combines TRBV7-2 with TRBJ2-1, with a weak D call TRBD1 (5 bases). With 1 base removed from V and 9 bases from J, the gap between germline ends came to 13 bases. The CDR3 has 14 amino acids. Per germline, CDR1 SGHTA and CDR2 FQGNSA. As DNA, the CDR3 is TGTGCCAGCAGCTTAGGGGCAGGGTTCGGTGAGCAGTTCTTC. This codes for CASSLGAGFGEQFF.

V is TRBV2 and J is TRBJ2-3; weak D call: TRBD2 (5 bases). In germline, CDR1 is SNHLY, CDR2 FYNNEI. CDR3 size: 18 residues. Trimming cost V 5 bases and J 0 bases, with 21 bases left between them. In nucleotides, the CDR3 is TGTGCCAGCAGTCTTTATACGGACCATCGGGGAAGCACAGATACGCAGTATTTT. This translates into CASSLYTDHRGSTDTQYF.

The V call is TRBV9, the J call TRBJ2-1; 13 bases fit TRBD2. CDR3 size: 15 residues. The germline V gene has CDR1 SGDLS and CDR2 YYNGEE. V shed 3 bases, J shed 5 bases, and the junction held 2 bases outside the gene matches. In DNA, the CDR3 is TGTGCCAGCAGCGCGACTAGCGGGGGGAACAATGAGCAGTTCTTC. Translation gives CASSATSGGNNEQFF.

The chain combines TRBV6-4 with TRBJ2-2; unclear D gene. Germline V lookup: CDR1 MRHNA, CDR2 SNTAGT. Trimming stripped 4 bases from V and 1 base from J, with 10 bases between. The CDR3 runs to 15 residues. The DNA for the CDR3 is TGTGCCAGCAGTGTCTCCGAGTTGAACACCGGGGAGCTGTTTTTT. Amino acids: CASSVSELNTGELFF.

This clone was counted a few times. V usage is TRBV6-1 and J usage is TRBJ2-7; D ambiguous. V was pared by 4 bases and J by 0 bases, with 13 bases between. CDR1 is MNHNS, CDR2 SASEGT, per germline. The CDR3 has 15 residues. CDR3 loop: CASSGFYTLSYEQYF. CDR3 nucleotides: TGTGCCAGCAGTGGGTTTTACACGCTCTCCTACGAGCAGTACTTC.

This rearrangement joins TRBV5-1 to TRBJ2-3; TRBD2 matches 12 bases. The CDR3 contains 16 residues. Germline CDR1 is SGHRS and CDR2 is YFSETQ. The ends lost 4 bases at V and 5 bases at J; junction bases unmatched: 8. The CDR3 DNA sequence: TGCGCCAGCAGCCCCGGGACTAGCGGGTTTGTAGATACGCAGTATTTT. It specifies CASSPGTSGFVDTQYF.

The gene calls are TRBV4-1 and TRBJ1-4; TRBD1 matches at 11 bases. In germline, CDR1 is MGHRA, CDR2 YSYEKL. Losses at the gene ends were 1 base for V and 7 bases for J; bases not matched to a gene: 2. The length of the CDR3 is 15 residues. CDR3 bases: TGCGCCAGCAGCCAAGTAGGGACAGGGGGTGAAAAACTGTTTTTT. Amino acid sequence: CASSQVGTGGEKLFF.

The chain joins TRBV7-9 to TRBJ2-7; no clear D. V was shortened by 2 bases and J by 3 bases, with 8 bases between the two germline ends. CDR1 and CDR2 from the germline V gene are SEHNR and FQNEAQ (reference sequence). CDR3 length: 13 amino acids. This chain's CDR3 is CASSLRANYEQYF. The CDR3 DNA sequence: TGTGCCAGCAGCTTAAGGGCTAACTACGAGCAGTACTTC. The full variable domain, in which reference TRBV7-9 and TRBJ2-7 provide the parts outside the CDR3, is DTGVSQNPRHKITKRGQNVTFRCDPISEHNRLYWYRQTLGQGPEFLTYFQNEAQLEKSRLLSDRFSAERPKGSFSTLEIQRTEQGDSAMYLCASSLRANYEQYFGPGTRLTVT.

The chain recombines TRBV2 with TRBJ2-3, with D maybe TRBD1 (6 bases). Germline lookup yields CDR1 SNHLY and CDR2 FYNNEI. The CDR3 runs to 14 residues. Trimming stripped 8 bases from V and 4 bases from J, with 16 bases between. CDR3 sequence reads: CASPGTIRPDTQYF. The CDR3 region has the DNA TGTGCCAGCCCCGGGACAATTCGTCCAGATACGCAGTATTTT. The complete variable domain, with remaining parts taken from reference TRBV2 and TRBJ2-3, reads EPEVTQTPSHQVTQMGQEVILRCVPISNHLYFYWYRQILGQKVEFLVSFYNNEISEKSEIFDDQFSVERPDGSNFTLKIRSTKLEDSAMYFCASPGTIRPDTQYFGPGTRLTVL.